This T cell receptor (beta chain) derives from a study of T cells after posttransplantation cyclophosphamide. Notes on the study in general: TRB overlap between skin or GI tissue T cells and blood was limited.

This clone was seen many times. Antigen: not known. This table comes from immunoSEQ multiplex PCR, and its TCRdb copy is limited to in-frame clones, with some not included. The data list 20,000 to 30,000 clones, none observed once; approximately 4.8% falls to the top ten. Unmatched junction bases numbered 7, after V lost 5 bases and J lost 6 bases. The CDR3 spans 14 residues. Per the germline V gene, CDR1 is MDHEN and CDR2 is SYDVKM. Sequencing used PBMCs. The sequence was collected from a woman aged 45-65 years in good health, CMV-negative, and a related stem cell transplant donor. The chain employs TRBV28 and TRBJ1-5, with 7 bases fitting TRBD1. The CDR3 region has the DNA TGTGCCAGCAGTGTCTTACAGGGGCCTCAGCCCCAGCATTTT. It yields the protein CASSVLQGPQPQHF.